A selection of T cell receptor beta chains follows, all from one sample in a study of blood T cells in healthy people across ages. Via MiXCR, TCRdb re-called the 5' RACE reads, giving one row per CDR3 protein. The sample yields more than 650,000 distinct CDR3 sequences, about 53% seen once. Sequencing was performed on blood. These receptors originate from a man at least 80 years old in good health. Each CDR3 is given with its conserved first and last residue. The D gene is left open where the match is weak. Expanded clones get a size class; other rows say once, few or many, or leave the size out.

CASRTGDRETQYF | TGCGCCAGCAGGACAGGGGATAGGGAGACCCAGTACTTC | TRBV10-2 | TRBD1 | . | TRBJ2-5
CASSVEDGKKNEQFF | TGTGCCAGCAGCGTAGAGGACGGTAAGAAGAATGAGCAGTTCTTC | TRBV9 | . | few | TRBJ2-1
CASSLGGLAGVGRYAYF | TGTGCCAGCAGCTTAGGAGGGCTAGCGGGAGTCGGCAGATACGCGTATTTT | TRBV7-9 | TRBD2 | few | TRBJ2-3
CSWAEANYGYTF | TGCAGCTGGGCCGAGGCTAACTATGGCTACACCTTC | TRBV29-1 | . | . | TRBJ1-2
CSARDTSGNEQFF | TGCAGTGCTAGAGATACCAGCGGTAATGAGCAGTTCTTC | TRBV20-1 | . | few | TRBJ2-1
CASSERNEKLFF | TGTGCCAGCAGTGAACGGAACGAAAAACTGTTTTTT | TRBV6-1 | . | . | TRBJ1-4
CATSNGGTDGETQYF | TGTGCCACCAGCAATGGAGGGACGGACGGGGAGACCCAGTACTTC | TRBV15 | . | . | TRBJ2-5
CAISLGGLVYGYTF | TGTGCCATCAGTCTAGGGGGTCTTGTCTATGGCTACACCTTC | TRBV10-3 | . | . | TRBJ1-2
CASSPGVVLHF | TGTGCCAGCAGCCCTGGGGTAGTCCTCCACTTT | TRBV6-6 | . | . | TRBJ1-6
CASSQLAATTSEQFF | TGTGCCAGCAGTCAACTAGCAGCTACGACAAGTGAGCAGTTCTTC | TRBV12-3/TRBV12-4 | . | . | TRBJ2-1
CASSVTPGQRAQNHNEQFF | TGTGCCAGCAGCGTAACTCCTGGCCAGCGGGCCCAGAATCACAATGAGCAGTTCTTC | TRBV9 | . | . | TRBJ2-1
CASSHLTSGGITDTQYF | TGCGCCAGCAGCCACCTGACTAGCGGGGGGATTACAGATACGCAGTATTTT | TRBV4-1 | TRBD2 | . | TRBJ2-3
CASRGSGIPSFPYNEQFF | TGTGCCAGCAGGGGTAGCGGGATCCCCTCATTTCCCTACAATGAGCAGTTCTTC | TRBV12-3/TRBV12-4 | TRBD2 | . | TRBJ2-1
CASSVSLGGLSYEQYF | TGTGCCAGCAGCGTAAGCTTAGGGGGCCTTTCCTACGAGCAGTACTTC | TRBV9 | TRBD1 | . | TRBJ2-7
CASSSGGSGTGANVLTF | TGTGCCAGCAGTTCCGGGGGTTCAGGGACCGGGGCCAACGTCCTGACTTTC | TRBV28 | . | . | TRBJ2-6
CASTLTPRLGHNEQFF | TGTGCCAGCACCCTCACCCCCAGATTGGGACACAATGAGCAGTTCTTC | TRBV12-3/TRBV12-4 | . | . | TRBJ2-1
CASRETGWGYNEQFF | TGTGCCAGCAGAGAAACAGGGTGGGGATACAATGAGCAGTTCTTC | TRBV5-6 | . | . | TRBJ2-1
CASTTKLSGRGDRYAYF | TGTGCCAGCACCACCAAACTTAGCGGGAGAGGCGACAGATACGCGTATTTT | TRBV6-1 | TRBD2 | . | TRBJ2-3
CASSLRVLGGETQYF | TGTGCCAGCAGCCTCCGGGTCTTGGGGGGAGAGACCCAGTACTTC | TRBV5-6 | . | many | TRBJ2-5
CASSTTGAGTQYF | TGTGCCAGCAGTACGACAGGGGCAGGGACCCAGTACTTC | TRBV2 | TRBD1 | . | TRBJ2-5
CSVEQGTSYEQYF | TGCAGCGTGGAACAGGGGACATCCTACGAGCAGTACTTC | TRBV29-1 | TRBD1 | . | TRBJ2-7
CASNRWNNEQFF | TGTGCCAGCAATCGGTGGAACAATGAGCAGTTCTTC | TRBV6-2/TRBV6-3 | . | once | TRBJ2-1
CSARRGGGDTEAFF | TGCAGCGCCCGTCGGGGAGGGGGGGACACTGAAGCTTTCTTT | TRBV29-1 | . | . | TRBJ1-1
CASRRGGRTYEQYF | TGTGCCAGCAGGAGGGGGGGACGAACCTACGAGCAGTACTTC | TRBV12-3/TRBV12-4 | . | . | TRBJ2-7
CASSQVELYEQYF | TGCGCCAGCAGCCAAGTAGAACTATACGAGCAGTACTTC | TRBV4-1 | . | . | TRBJ2-7
CASSFIGGAGGSYNEQFF | TGTGCCAGCAGTTTTATTGGTGGAGCGGGGGGTTCCTACAATGAGCAGTTCTTC | TRBV28 | TRBD2 | . | TRBJ2-1
CASSPLPGRSSEQYF | TGTGCCAGCAGCCCCCTGCCGGGGCGTAGCTCCGAGCAGTACTTC | TRBV3-1 | . | . | TRBJ2-7
CSAIEDRGRETQYF | TGCAGTGCTATTGAAGACAGGGGTAGGGAGACCCAGTACTTC | TRBV20-1 | TRBD1 | . | TRBJ2-5
CASSKGKAKGPNEQYF | TGTGCCAGCAGCAAAGGAAAGGCTAAGGGGCCGAACGAGCAGTACTTC | TRBV21-1 | . | . | TRBJ2-7
CASRSSYEQYF | TGTGCCAGCAGGTCTTCCTACGAGCAGTACTTC | TRBV6-6 | . | many | TRBJ2-7
CASSLLAGVRTGELFF | TGTGCCAGCAGCTTACTAGCGGGAGTGCGCACCGGGGAGCTGTTTTTT | TRBV7-7 | TRBD2 | . | TRBJ2-2
CASSQPFPYEQYF | TGTGCCAGCAGCCAACCTTTTCCCTACGAGCAGTACTTC | TRBV4-2 | . | . | TRBJ2-7
CASSKAPGQGSSPPHF | TGTGCCAGCAGCAAGGCACCGGGACAGGGTAGTTCACCCCCCCACTTT | TRBV7-6 | TRBD1 | once | TRBJ1-6
CASSLNPGLARNEQFF | TGCGCCAGCAGCTTAAATCCGGGACTAGCGAGAAATGAGCAGTTCTTC | TRBV5-1 | TRBD2 | . | TRBJ2-1
CSVGIQGLYEQYF | TGCAGCGTTGGAATACAGGGCCTCTACGAGCAGTACTTC | TRBV29-1 | . | . | TRBJ2-7